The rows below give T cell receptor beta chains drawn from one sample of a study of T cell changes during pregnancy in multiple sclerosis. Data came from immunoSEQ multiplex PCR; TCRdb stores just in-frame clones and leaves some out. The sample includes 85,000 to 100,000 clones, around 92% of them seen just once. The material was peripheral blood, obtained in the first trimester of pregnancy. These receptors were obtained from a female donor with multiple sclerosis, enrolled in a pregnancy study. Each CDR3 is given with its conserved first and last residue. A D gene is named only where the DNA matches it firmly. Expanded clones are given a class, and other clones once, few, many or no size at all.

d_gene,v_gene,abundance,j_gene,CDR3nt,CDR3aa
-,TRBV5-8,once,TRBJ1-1,TGTGCCAGCAGCTTTACACTGAACACTGAAGCTTTCTTT,CASSFTLNTEAFF
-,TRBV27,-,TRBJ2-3,TGTGCCAGCAGTTTAAATACGGTAGATACGCAGTATTTT,CASSLNTVDTQYF
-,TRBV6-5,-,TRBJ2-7,TGTGCCAGCAGTTTTAGACAGGACTCCTACGAGCAGTACTTC,CASSFRQDSYEQYF
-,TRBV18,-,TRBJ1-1,TGTGCCAGCTCACCTGATAGGGCAGGGGTTTGGACTGAAGCTTTCTTT,CASSPDRAGVWTEAFF
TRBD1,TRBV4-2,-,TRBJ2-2,TGTGCCAGCAGCCAAGAGGGACAGGGGGATGACACCGGGGAGCTGTTTTTT,CASSQEGQGDDTGELFF
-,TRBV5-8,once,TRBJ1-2,TGTGCCAGCAGCCTTCGGTCCTATGGCTACACCTTC,CASSLRSYGYTF
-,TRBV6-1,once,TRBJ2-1,TGTGCCAGCAGCCCGCGGAGGGGTATGGGTGATGAGCAGTTCTTC,CASSPRRGMGDEQFF
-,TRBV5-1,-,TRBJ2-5,TGCGCCAGCAGCTTGCGGGGACAAGAGACCCAGTACTTC,CASSLRGQETQYF
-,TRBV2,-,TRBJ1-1,TGTGCCAGCAGCCAGACAGTAGCCAAACTGAACACTGAAGCTTTCTTT,CASSQTVAKLNTEAFF
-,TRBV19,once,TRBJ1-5,TGTGCCAGTAGTATGTCCCCAAATCAGCCCCAGCATTTT,CASSMSPNQPQHF
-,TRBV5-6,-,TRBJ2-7,TGTGCCAGCAGCTTGGGGTTAGACTCCTACGAGCAGTACTTC,CASSLGLDSYEQYF
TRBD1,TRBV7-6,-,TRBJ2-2,TGTGCCAGCAGCTTAACGGTGGACAGGGTTCGGGTACCGGAGGGCACCGGGGAGCTGTTTTTT,CASSLTVDRVRVPEGTGELFF
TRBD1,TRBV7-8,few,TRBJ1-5,TGTGCCAGCAGCTTAAAGGTGGTTCGAGACAGGGATCAGCCCCAGCATTTT,CASSLKVVRDRDQPQHF
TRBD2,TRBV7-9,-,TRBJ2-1,TGTGCCAGCAGCTCTCCTTGGACTAGCGGGAGTATCAATGAGCAGTTCTTC,CASSSPWTSGSINEQFF
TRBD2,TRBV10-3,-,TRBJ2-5,TGTGCCATCGGGAGGGAAGTCCAAGAGACCCAGTACTTC,CAIGREVQETQYF
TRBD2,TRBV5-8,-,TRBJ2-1,TGTGCCACCGTTCCGCGGGAGCCCTACAATGAGCAGTTCTTC,CATVPREPYNEQFF
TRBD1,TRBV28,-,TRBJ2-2,TGTGCCTCTTACTTCCGGGACAGAACCGGGGAGCTGTTTTTT,CASYFRDRTGELFF
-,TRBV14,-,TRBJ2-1,TGTGCCAGCAGCCCAGAATTACTATACAATGAGCAGTTCTTC,CASSPELLYNEQFF
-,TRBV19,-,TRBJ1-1,TGTGCCAGTAGTTTCGCCGCGGGGTCAGCTTTCTTT,CASSFAAGSAFF
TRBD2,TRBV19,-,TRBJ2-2,TGTGCCAGTAGTGGGCGGGGAGGGTTGACCGGGGAGCTGTTTTTT,CASSGRGGLTGELFF
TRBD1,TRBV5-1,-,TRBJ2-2,TGCGCCAGCAGCTTAGGGGACAGGGGATCCGGGGAGCTGTTTTTT,CASSLGDRGSGELFF
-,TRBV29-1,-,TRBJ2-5,TGCAGCGTTGTAGGAACAGTCCGACAAGAGACCCAGTACTTC,CSVVGTVRQETQYF
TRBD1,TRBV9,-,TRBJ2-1,TGTGCCAGCAGCGCCCGGGACAGGGGCTACAATGAGCAGTTCTTC,CASSARDRGYNEQFF
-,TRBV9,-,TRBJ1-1,TGTGCCAGCAGCGTTAGCCCCATCATCCCTGTACAGGGGAACACTGAAGCTTTCTTT,CASSVSPIIPVQGNTEAFF
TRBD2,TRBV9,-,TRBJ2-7,TGTGCCAGCAGGGAGATTAGCGGGAGGGCCTACGAGCAGTACTTC,CASREISGRAYEQYF
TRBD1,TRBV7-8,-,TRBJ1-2,TGTGCCAGCAGCTTAGCGCACCAGATGGGACAGGGGGTCGGCTACACCTTC,CASSLAHQMGQGVGYTF
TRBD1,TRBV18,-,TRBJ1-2,TGTGCCAGCTCGTTAGGCCTTGGGACAGCTAACTATGGCTACACCTTC,CASSLGLGTANYGYTF
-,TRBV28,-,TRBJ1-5,TGTGCCAGCAGATCAGGGGCTCAGCCCCAGCATTTT,CASRSGAQPQHF